Detailed here is one T cell receptor beta chain. Its antigen is not identified. At one end the junction does not follow the germline gene, possibly because of a read error. The authors prepared the TCRbeta library with unique molecular identifiers. MiXCR, applied by TCRdb to the PCR reads, yields one record per CDR3 protein. The sample includes about 78,000 distinct CDR3 sequences, 12% to 15% seen only once; the top ten take 25% to 30%. Germline V gene lookup returns CDR1 DFQATT and CDR2 SNEGSKA (reference sequence). The CDR3 runs to 12 residues. The data stem from a study of T-cell reconstitution after alpha-beta-depleted transplantation in children. Notes on the study in general: Several hundred graft clones that had expanded were reportedly the source of alpha-beta T cells about two months after transplant. Among T cells one year after transplant, newly produced cells accounted for most counts and diversity. Surviving thymic progenitors and recipient T cells were the source of high TCRbeta diversity at day 60 in some patients.

The source of this sequence is a male patient aged 2-9 years who had a stem cell transplant for acute lymphoblastic leukemia, so the T cells may come from the graft donor. The sample consisted of PBMCs, mostly from graft donor cells, taken 180 days after TCRalphabeta/CD19-depleted stem cell transplant. V is TRBV20-1 and J is TRBJ2-7; 8 bases map to TRBD1. The chain's CDR3 is CTAPRGPYEQYF. The CDR3 bases are TGCACTGCTCCCAGGGGGCCCTACGAGCAGTACTTC.